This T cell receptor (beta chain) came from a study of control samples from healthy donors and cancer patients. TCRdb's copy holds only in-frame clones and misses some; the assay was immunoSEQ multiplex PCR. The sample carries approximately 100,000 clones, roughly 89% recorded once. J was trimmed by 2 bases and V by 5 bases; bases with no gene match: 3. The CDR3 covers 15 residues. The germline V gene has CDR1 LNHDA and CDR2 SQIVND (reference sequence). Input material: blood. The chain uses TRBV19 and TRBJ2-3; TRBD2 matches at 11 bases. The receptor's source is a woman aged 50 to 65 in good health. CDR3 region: CASSRLAGPTDTQYF. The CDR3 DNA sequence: TGTGCCAGTAGTCGACTAGCGGGACCCACAGATACGCAGTATTTT. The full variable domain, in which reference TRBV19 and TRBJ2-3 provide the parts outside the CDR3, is DGGITQSPKYLFRKEGQNVTLSCEQNLNHDAMYWYRQDPGQGLRLIYYSQIVNDFQKGDIAEGYSVSREKKESFPLTVTSAQKNPTAFYLCASSRLAGPTDTQYFGPGTRLTVL.